This TCR beta chain was recorded in a study of chemoradiotherapy in HPV16-positive cancers. Germline V gene data show CDR1 as SEHNR and CDR2 as FQNEAQ (reference sequence). There are 16 residues in the CDR3. The ends were cut back, 5 bases at V and 0 bases at J, with 15 bases in the middle. General study points: During treatment, candidate HPV-specific clones and E7-related motifs expanded in tumor.

Sequencing was performed with immunoSEQ multiplex PCR; in TCRdb, only in-frame clones are kept and a portion is missing. This sample has roughly 17,000 clones; more than 85% occur once, and the top ten carry around an eighth. A note on this clone: Its antigen is unidentified.

The sequenced sample was blood, obtained from a patient who underwent chemoradiotherapy. The TCR originated in a human donor with HPV-associated anogenital cancer. The chain uses TRBV7-9 and TRBJ2-3; possibly TRBD1 or TRBD2 for D (5 bases each). The CDR3 protein is CASSPVGVTSTDTQYF. The CDR3 region has the DNA TGTGCCAGCAGCCCAGTGGGGGTAACTAGCACAGATACGCAGTATTTT.